This TCR beta chain came from a study of T-cell reconstitution after alpha-beta-depleted transplantation in children. Unique molecular identifiers were used to barcode this TCRbeta library. TCRdb reprocessed the PCR reads with MiXCR, giving one entry per CDR3 protein. The table shows more than 200,000 distinct CDR3 sequences, with 7.5% to 10% occurring only once. This receptor was identified in a human donor who donated a stem cell graft to a child with SCID. Sequenced material: PBMCs from the stem cell graft donor, taken from the stem cell graft.

The CDR3 bases are TGTGCCACCAGTGATTCGACACTAAGCTCCTACGAGCAGTACTTC. Translation: CATSDSTLSSYEQYF. This chain connects TRBV24-1 to TRBJ2-7, with D hard to call. CDR1 is KGHDR, CDR2 SFDVKD, per germline. The CDR3 runs to 15 residues. Trimming left V 2 bases short and J 0 bases short, with 10 bases between.